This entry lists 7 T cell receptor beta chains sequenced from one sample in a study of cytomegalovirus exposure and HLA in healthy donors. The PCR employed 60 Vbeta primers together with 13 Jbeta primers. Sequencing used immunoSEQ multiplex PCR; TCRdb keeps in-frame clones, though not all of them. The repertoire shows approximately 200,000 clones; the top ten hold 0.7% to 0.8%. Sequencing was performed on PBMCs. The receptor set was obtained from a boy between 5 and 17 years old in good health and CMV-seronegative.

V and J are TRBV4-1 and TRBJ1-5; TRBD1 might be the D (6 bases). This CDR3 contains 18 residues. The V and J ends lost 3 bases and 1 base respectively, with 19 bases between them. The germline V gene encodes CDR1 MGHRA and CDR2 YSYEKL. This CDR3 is CASSQERAGTSSNQPQHF. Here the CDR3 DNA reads TGCGCCAGCAGCCAGGAGCGAGCCGGGACATCAAGCAATCAGCCCCAGCATTTT.

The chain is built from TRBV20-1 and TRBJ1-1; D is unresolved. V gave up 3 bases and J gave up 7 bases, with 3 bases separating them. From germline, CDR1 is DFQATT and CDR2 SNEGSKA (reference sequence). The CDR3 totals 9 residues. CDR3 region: CSASGEAFF. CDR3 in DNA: TGCAGTGCTAGCGGTGAAGCTTTCTTT.

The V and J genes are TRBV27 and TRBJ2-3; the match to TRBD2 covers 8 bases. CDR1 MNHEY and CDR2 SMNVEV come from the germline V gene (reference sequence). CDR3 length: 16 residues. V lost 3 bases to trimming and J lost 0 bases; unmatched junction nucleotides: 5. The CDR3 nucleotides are TGTGCCAGCAGTTTCGGGGGACTAGTAAGCACAGATACGCAGTATTTT. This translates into CASSFGGLVSTDTQYF.

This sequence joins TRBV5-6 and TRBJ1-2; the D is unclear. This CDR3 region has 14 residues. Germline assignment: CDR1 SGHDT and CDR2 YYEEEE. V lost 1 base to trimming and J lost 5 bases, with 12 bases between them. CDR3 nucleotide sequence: TGTGCCAGCAGCTTGCCCGGGAGAGGGTATGGCTACACCTTC. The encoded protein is CASSLPGRGYGYTF. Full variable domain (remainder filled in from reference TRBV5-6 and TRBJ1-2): DAGVTQSPTHLIKTRGQQVTLRCSPKSGHDTVSWYQQALGQGPQFIFQYYEEEERQRGNFPDRFSGHQFPNYSSELNVNALLLGDSALYLCASSLPGRGYGYTFGSGTRLTVV.

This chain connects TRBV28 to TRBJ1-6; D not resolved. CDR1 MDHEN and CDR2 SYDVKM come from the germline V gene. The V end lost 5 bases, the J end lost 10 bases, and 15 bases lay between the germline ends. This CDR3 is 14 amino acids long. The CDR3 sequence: CASSPTDLRSPLHF. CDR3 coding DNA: TGTGCCAGCAGTCCGACGGATTTGAGGTCACCCCTCCACTTT.

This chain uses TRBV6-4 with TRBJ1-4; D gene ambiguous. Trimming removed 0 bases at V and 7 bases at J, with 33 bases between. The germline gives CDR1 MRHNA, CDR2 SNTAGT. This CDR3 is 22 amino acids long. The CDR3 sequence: CASSDSAGGIIRPNVLREKLFF. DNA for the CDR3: TGTGCCAGCAGTGACTCGGCGGGAGGAATAATTAGACCTAATGTTTTGCGTGAAAAACTGTTTTTT.

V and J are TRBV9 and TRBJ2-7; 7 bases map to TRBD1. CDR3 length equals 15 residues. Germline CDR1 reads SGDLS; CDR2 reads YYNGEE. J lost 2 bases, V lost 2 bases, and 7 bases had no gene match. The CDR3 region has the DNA TGTGCCAGCAGCGTTTCAACAGGGGAGACCTACGAGCAGTACTTC. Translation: CASSVSTGETYEQYF.